The sample holds one count of the clone carrying this TCR beta chain. 13 Jbeta primers and 60 Vbeta primers were used for the PCR. Method: immunoSEQ multiplex PCR; TCRdb's copy keeps in-frame clones and lacks some. The table has 85,000 to 100,000 clones, about 89% seen once. CDR1 and CDR2 from the germline V gene are SGHRS and YFSETQ. The CDR3 loop spans 20 amino acids. V shed 4 bases and J shed 0 bases, with 27 bases lying between them. The sample originates from a study of cytomegalovirus exposure and HLA in healthy donors. This TCR came from a man under 40 in good health and CMV-seropositive. Sequenced sample: PBMCs. The V and J genes are TRBV5-1 and TRBJ2-3, with D tentatively TRBD1 (10 bases). The CDR3 DNA sequence: TGCGCCAGCAGCCCAGGGACAGGGGCATCTAGCGGGGCTAGCACAGATACGCAGTATTTT. Amino acids: CASSPGTGASSGASTDTQYF.